This T cell receptor (beta chain) was identified in a study of technical replicates of blood from four donors. Repertoires were generated with immunoSEQ multiplex PCR, while TCRdb's copy carries only in-frame clones and drops some. The sample shows over 50,000 clones, 70% to 90% of them seen only once. This CDR3 comprises 15 residues. Per germline, CDR1 SGHRS and CDR2 YFSETQ. V dropped 5 bases and J dropped 3; count of bases not matched to a gene: 10. This TCR was sampled from a human donor in good health. Some clones in this sample may be carry-over from other donors' samples. The sequenced sample was PBMCs. This rearrangement joins TRBV5-1 to TRBJ1-2; 7 nucleotides agree with TRBD1. The CDR3 protein is CASRPLTGADYGYTF. The CDR3, as DNA: TGCGCCAGCAGACCACTTACAGGGGCAGACTATGGCTACACCTTC.